A selection of T cell receptor beta chains follows, all from one sample in a study of T cell responses to AZD1222 COVID-19 vaccine. Using immunoSEQ multiplex PCR, the repertoire was profiled, and TCRdb retains in-frame clones only, with some absent. The table has tens of thousands of clones, about 85% seen once. Sequences were derived from peripheral blood, sampled on day 0 of AZD1222 vaccination. Receptors were obtained from an adult in good health. Each CDR3 is given with its conserved first and last residue. D genes are given only for firm matches. Rows give clone size only sometimes, using once, few, many, or a class for an expanded clone.

j_call v_call d_call clone_size cdr3_aa cdr3_nt
TRBJ1-2 TRBV29-1 TRBD1 once CSGQGAGGYTF TGCAGCGGACAGGGGGCGGGAGGCTACACCTTC
TRBJ1-1 TRBV12-3/TRBV12-4 NA NA CASTLHTEAFF TGTGCCAGCACCTTACACACTGAAGCTTTCTTT
TRBJ2-3 TRBV9 NA once CASSVDPSSPRDTQYF TGTGCCAGCAGCGTAGACCCATCCTCCCCCCGAGATACGCAGTATTTT
TRBJ1-2 TRBV6-5 NA NA CASSTWAYGYTF TGTGCCAGCAGTACCTGGGCCTATGGCTACACCTTC
TRBJ1-6 TRBV30 NA NA CAWTSGVGDSPLHF TGTGCCTGGACCAGCGGGGTGGGGGATTCACCCCTCCACTTT
TRBJ1-1 TRBV15 NA NA CATSPRRGGSTEAFF TGTGCCACCAGCCCCCGACGAGGGGGTAGCACTGAAGCTTTCTTT
TRBJ1-3 TRBV5-1 NA NA CASSGTGHSGNTIYF TGCGCCAGCAGCGGCACAGGCCACTCTGGAAACACCATATATTTT
TRBJ2-3 TRBV9 NA NA CASSVGGGDSTDTQYF TGTGCCAGCAGCGTAGGAGGAGGGGACAGCACAGATACGCAGTATTTT
TRBJ1-1 TRBV7-2 TRBD1 few CASSLGYRGPGEAFF TGTGCCAGCAGCTTAGGATACAGGGGGCCTGGTGAAGCTTTCTTT
TRBJ1-1 TRBV7-2 NA NA CASKTMAAGTEAFF TGTGCCAGCAAAACAATGGCAGCCGGCACTGAAGCTTTCTTT
TRBJ1-1 TRBV11-3 NA NA CASSGGYNTEAFF TGTGCCAGCAGCGGGGGCTATAACACTGAAGCTTTCTTT
TRBJ1-5 TRBV19 NA NA CASSRASNQPQHF TGTGCCAGTAGTCGGGCCTCCAATCAGCCCCAGCATTTT
TRBJ2-1 TRBV4-1 NA NA CASSPFGLIYNEQFF TGCGCCAGCAGCCCCTTCGGGTTAATCTACAATGAGCAGTTCTTC
TRBJ2-7 TRBV7-2 NA NA CASSLAGLYEQYF TGTGCCAGCAGCTTGGCCGGACTGTACGAGCAGTACTTC
TRBJ2-3 TRBV18 NA NA CASLMSRAGDTQYF TGTGCCAGCCTCATGAGTCGGGCAGGAGATACGCAGTATTTT
TRBJ2-4 TRBV4-3 NA NA CASSQEGSYPLPIQYF TGCGCCAGCAGCCAAGAGGGCAGCTACCCCCTCCCCATTCAGTACTTC
TRBJ1-5 TRBV7-8 TRBD1 NA CASSLAQGANSNQPQHF TGTGCCAGCAGCTTAGCACAGGGGGCGAATAGCAATCAGCCCCAGCATTTT
TRBJ1-1 TRBV7-2 NA NA CASSPRPSRMNTEAFF TGTGCCAGCAGCCCCAGACCAAGCCGAATGAACACTGAAGCTTTCTTT
TRBJ2-7 TRBV12-3/TRBV12-4 NA NA CASTGGTTYEQYF TGTGCCAGCACGGGCGGTACCACCTACGAGCAGTACTTC
TRBJ1-4 TRBV5-1 NA once CASAITADNEKLFF TGCGCCAGCGCTATCACAGCCGATAATGAAAAACTGTTTTTT
TRBJ1-2 TRBV28 NA NA CASSPRGQLNYGYTF TGTGCCAGCAGTCCCCGCGGACAGCTGAACTATGGCTACACCTTC
TRBJ1-2 TRBV4-1 NA NA CASSQARNYGYTF TGCGCCAGCAGCCAAGCCAGGAACTATGGCTACACCTTC
TRBJ2-7 TRBV6-2/TRBV6-3 NA NA CASSYHPGSYEQYF TGTGCCAGCAGTTACCATCCGGGATCCTACGAGCAGTACTTC
TRBJ1-2 TRBV12-1 NA once CASTREQGADYGYTF TGTGCCAGCACTAGGGAACAGGGGGCGGACTATGGCTACACCTTC
TRBJ2-2 TRBV6-5 NA NA CASSNGGELFF TGTGCCAGCAGTAACGGAGGGGAGCTGTTTTTT
TRBJ2-1 TRBV4-3 NA NA CASSPLGQQYNEQFF TGCGCCAGCAGCCCCCTGGGGCAGCAGTACAATGAGCAGTTCTTC
TRBJ1-2 TRBV21-1 NA NA CASRLGHTNYGYTF TGTGCCAGCAGGCTCGGACACACTAACTATGGCTACACCTTC
TRBJ1-5 TRBV6-5 NA NA CASSWTYSNQPQHF TGTGCCAGCAGTTGGACTTATAGCAATCAGCCCCAGCATTTT
TRBJ1-2 TRBV6-2/TRBV6-3 NA NA CASSFSDSYGYTF TGTGCCAGCAGTTTCTCGGACAGCTATGGCTACACCTTC
TRBJ1-2 TRBV4-1 NA NA CASSQDRQGHGYTF TGCGCCAGCAGCCAAGATCGTCAGGGCCACGGCTACACCTTC
TRBJ1-5 TRBV5-1 TRBD1 NA CASSLTGGIYSNQPQHF TGCGCCAGCAGCTTGACAGGGGGAATTTATAGCAATCAGCCCCAGCATTTT
TRBJ1-6 TRBV27 NA NA CASSLSWDFHNSPLHF TGTGCCAGCAGTTTATCCTGGGACTTCCATAATTCACCCCTCCACTTT
TRBJ2-5 TRBV4-2 TRBD1 NA CASSQGRVFGDRGGETQYF TGTGCCAGCAGCCAAGGACGGGTGTTCGGGGACAGGGGTGGAGAGACCCAGTACTTC
TRBJ1-1 TRBV7-2 TRBD1 NA CASSPQQGAFEAFF TGTGCCAGCAGCCCCCAACAGGGGGCCTTTGAAGCTTTCTTT
TRBJ2-1 TRBV7-9 NA NA CASSLAEQFF TGTGCCAGCAGCTTAGCTGAGCAGTTCTTC
TRBJ1-2 TRBV30 NA NA CAWRQGLWDYGYTF TGTGCCTGGAGACAGGGACTGTGGGACTATGGCTACACCTTC
TRBJ1-2 TRBV27 TRBD1 NA CASSPGQGLANYGYTF TGTGCCAGCAGCCCGGGACAGGGGCTAGCTAACTATGGCTACACCTTC
TRBJ1-1 TRBV15 NA NA CATSRAPGRTNTEAFF TGTGCCACCAGCAGAGCCCCGGGCCGTACGAACACTGAAGCTTTCTTT
TRBJ1-4 TRBV19 TRBD1 NA CASNTGTGGTGKLFF TGTGCCAGTAACACCGGGACAGGGGGGACAGGAAAACTGTTTTTT
TRBJ1-5 TRBV6-5 NA NA CASSYSAGQPQHF TGTGCCAGCAGTTACTCTGCCGGACAGCCCCAGCATTTT
TRBJ1-6 TRBV7-9 NA NA CASAVQGNSPLHF TGTGCCAGCGCCGTCCAGGGGAATTCACCCCTCCACTTT
TRBJ1-2 TRBV4-3 NA NA CASSQGEGAWGYTF TGCGCCAGCAGCCAAGGCGAGGGCGCGTGGGGCTACACCTTC
TRBJ1-1 TRBV28 NA NA CASSRGTSGGTEAFF TGTGCCAGCAGTCGAGGGACTTCCGGGGGAACTGAAGCTTTCTTT
TRBJ2-1 TRBV7-8 NA NA CASSRDIGQFF TGTGCCAGCAGCCGGGACATTGGGCAGTTCTTC
TRBJ2-1 TRBV9 TRBD2 NA CASSVATSGYQSGEQFF TGTGCCAGCAGCGTAGCTACTAGCGGGTACCAATCGGGTGAGCAGTTCTTC
TRBJ2-1 TRBV3-1/TRBV3-2 NA once CASSPVVKAAYNEQFF TGTGCCAGCAGCCCAGTCGTGAAGGCAGCCTACAATGAGCAGTTCTTC
TRBJ2-7 TRBV21-1 NA NA CASSIGQGDYEQYF TGTGCCAGCAGCATTGGACAGGGGGACTACGAGCAGTACTTC
TRBJ1-5 TRBV11-2 NA few CASSKTQGRGQPQHF TGTGCCAGCAGCAAAACACAGGGAAGAGGGCAGCCCCAGCATTTT
TRBJ1-1 TRBV5-1 TRBD1 NA CASSLAEGANTEAFF TGCGCCAGCAGCTTGGCCGAGGGGGCGAACACTGAAGCTTTCTTT
TRBJ1-2 TRBV7-2 NA NA CASSLSREDGYTF TGTGCCAGCAGCTTAAGCAGGGAGGACGGCTACACCTTC